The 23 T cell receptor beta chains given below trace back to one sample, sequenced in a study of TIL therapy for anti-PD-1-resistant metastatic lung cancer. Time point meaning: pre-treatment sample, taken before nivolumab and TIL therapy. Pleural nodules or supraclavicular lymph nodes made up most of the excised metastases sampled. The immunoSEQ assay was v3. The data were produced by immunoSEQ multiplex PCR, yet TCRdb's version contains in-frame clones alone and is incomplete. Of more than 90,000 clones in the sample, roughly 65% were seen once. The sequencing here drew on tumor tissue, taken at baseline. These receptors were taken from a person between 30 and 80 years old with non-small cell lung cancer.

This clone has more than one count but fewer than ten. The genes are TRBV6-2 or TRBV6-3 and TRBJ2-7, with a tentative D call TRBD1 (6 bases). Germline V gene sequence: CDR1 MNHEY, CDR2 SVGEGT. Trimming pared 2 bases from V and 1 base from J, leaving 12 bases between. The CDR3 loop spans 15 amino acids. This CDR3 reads CASSYLAGESYEQYF. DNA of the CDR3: TGTGCCAGCAGTTACCTAGCAGGGGAATCCTACGAGCAGTACTTC.

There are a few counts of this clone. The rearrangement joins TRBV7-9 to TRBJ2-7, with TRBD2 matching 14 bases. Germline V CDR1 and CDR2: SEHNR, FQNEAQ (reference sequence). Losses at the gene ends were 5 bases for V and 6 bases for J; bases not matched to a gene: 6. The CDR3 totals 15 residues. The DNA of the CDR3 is TGTGCCAGCAGCAAGACTAGCGGGAGGGCTGCCGAGCAGTACTTC. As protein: CASSKTSGRAAEQYF.

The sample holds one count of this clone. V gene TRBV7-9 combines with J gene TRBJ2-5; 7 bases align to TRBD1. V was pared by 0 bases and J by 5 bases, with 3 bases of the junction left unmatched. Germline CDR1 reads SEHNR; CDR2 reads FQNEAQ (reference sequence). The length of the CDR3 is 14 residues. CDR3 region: CASSLAGGEETQYF. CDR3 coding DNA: TGTGCCAGCAGCTTAGCAGGGGGCGAGGAGACCCAGTACTTC.

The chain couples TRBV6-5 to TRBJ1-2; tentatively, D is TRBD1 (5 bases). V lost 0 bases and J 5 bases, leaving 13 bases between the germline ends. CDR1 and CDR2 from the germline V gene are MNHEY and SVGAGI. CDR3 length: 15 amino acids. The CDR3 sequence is CASSYSQGGPYGYTF. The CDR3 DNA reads TGTGCCAGCAGTTACTCGCAGGGCGGGCCGTATGGCTACACCTTC.

The CDR3 loop is CASSQDFEKLFF. CDR3 nucleotide sequence: TGCGCCAGCAGCCAAGATTTTGAAAAACTGTTTTTT. The V call is TRBV4-3, the J call TRBJ1-4; D remains unclear. V lost 0 bases and J lost 7, with 3 bases in between. Germline V gene lookup returns CDR1 LGHNA and CDR2 YSLEER. The CDR3 sequence is 12 residues long.

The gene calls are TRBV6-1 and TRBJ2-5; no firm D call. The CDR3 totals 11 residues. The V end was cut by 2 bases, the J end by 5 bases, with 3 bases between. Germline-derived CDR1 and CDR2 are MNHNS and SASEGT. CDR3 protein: CASSEMETQYF. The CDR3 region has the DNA TGTGCCAGCAGTGAAATGGAGACCCAGTACTTC.

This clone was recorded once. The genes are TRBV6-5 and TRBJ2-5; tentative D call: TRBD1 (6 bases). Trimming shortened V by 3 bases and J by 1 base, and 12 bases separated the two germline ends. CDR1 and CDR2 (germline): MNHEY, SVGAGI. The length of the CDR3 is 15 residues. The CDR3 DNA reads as TGTGCCAGCAGTTATGACAGGTTCATCCAAGAGACCCAGTACTTC. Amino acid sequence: CASSYDRFIQETQYF.

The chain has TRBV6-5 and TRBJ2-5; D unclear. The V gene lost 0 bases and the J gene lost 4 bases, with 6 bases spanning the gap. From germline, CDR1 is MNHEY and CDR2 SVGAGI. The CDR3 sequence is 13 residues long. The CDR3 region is CASSYSWGETQYF. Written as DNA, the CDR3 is TGTGCCAGCAGTTACTCATGGGGAGAGACCCAGTACTTC.

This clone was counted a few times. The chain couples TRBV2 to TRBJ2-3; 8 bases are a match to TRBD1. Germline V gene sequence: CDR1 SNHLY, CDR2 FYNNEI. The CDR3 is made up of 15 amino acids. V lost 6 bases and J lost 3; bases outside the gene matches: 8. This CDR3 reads CASRARTGNTDTQYF. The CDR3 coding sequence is TGTGCCAGCAGGGCCCGGACAGGGAATACAGATACGCAGTATTTT. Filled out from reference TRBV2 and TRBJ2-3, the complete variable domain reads EPEVTQTPSHQVTQMGQEVILRCVPISNHLYFYWYRQILGQKVEFLVSFYNNEISEKSEIFDDQFSVERPDGSNFTLKIRSTKLEDSAMYFCASRARTGNTDTQYFGPGTRLTVL.

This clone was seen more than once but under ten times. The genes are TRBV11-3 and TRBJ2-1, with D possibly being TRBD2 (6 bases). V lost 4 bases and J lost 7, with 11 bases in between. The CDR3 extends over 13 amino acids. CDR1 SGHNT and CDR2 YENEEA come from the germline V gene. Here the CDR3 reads CASSSGSGNEQFF. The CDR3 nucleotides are TGTGCCAGCAGCTCAGGGAGCGGGAATGAGCAGTTCTTC.

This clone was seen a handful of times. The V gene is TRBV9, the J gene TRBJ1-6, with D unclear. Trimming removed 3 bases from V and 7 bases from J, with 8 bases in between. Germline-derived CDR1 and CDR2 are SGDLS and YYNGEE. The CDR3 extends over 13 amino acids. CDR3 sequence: CASSALWNSPLHF. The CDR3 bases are TGTGCCAGCAGCGCCCTCTGGAATTCACCCCTCCACTTT. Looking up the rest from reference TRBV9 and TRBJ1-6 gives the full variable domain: DSGVTQTPKHLITATGQRVTLRCSPRSGDLSVYWYQQSLDQGLQFLIQYYNGEERAKGNILERFSAQQFPDLHSELNLSSLELGDSALYFCASSALWNSPLHFGNGTRLTVT.

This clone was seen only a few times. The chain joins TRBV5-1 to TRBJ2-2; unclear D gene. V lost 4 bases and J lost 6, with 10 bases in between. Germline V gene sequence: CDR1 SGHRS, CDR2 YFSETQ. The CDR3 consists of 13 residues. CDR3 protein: CASSQERAGELFF. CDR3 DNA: TGCGCCAGCAGCCAAGAAAGGGCCGGGGAGCTGTTTTTT. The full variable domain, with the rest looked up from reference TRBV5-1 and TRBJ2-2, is KAGVTQTPRYLIKTRGQQVTLSCSPISGHRSVSWYQQTPGQGLQFLFEYFSETQRNKGNFPGRFSGRQFSNSRSEMNVSTLELGDSALYLCASSQERAGELFFGEGSRLTVL.

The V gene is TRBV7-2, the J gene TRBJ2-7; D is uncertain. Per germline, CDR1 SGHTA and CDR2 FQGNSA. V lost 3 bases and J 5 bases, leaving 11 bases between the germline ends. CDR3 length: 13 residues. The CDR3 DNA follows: TGTGCCAGCAGCTTTGATACCATCGACGAGCAGTACTTC. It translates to CASSFDTIDEQYF.

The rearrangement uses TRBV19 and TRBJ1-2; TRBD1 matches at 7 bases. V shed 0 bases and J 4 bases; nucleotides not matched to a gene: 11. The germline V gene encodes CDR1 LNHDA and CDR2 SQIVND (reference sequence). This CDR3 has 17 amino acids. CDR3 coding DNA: TGTGCCAGTAGTATAGAGGGTCACAGGGGCCGTGGCTATGGCTACACCTTC. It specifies CASSIEGHRGRGYGYTF.

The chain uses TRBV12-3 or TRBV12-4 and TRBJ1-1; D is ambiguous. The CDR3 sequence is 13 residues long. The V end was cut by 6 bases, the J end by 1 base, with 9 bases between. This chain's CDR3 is CASSPRQNTEAFF. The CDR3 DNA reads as TGTGCCAGCAGCCCTCGACAGAACACTGAAGCTTTCTTT.

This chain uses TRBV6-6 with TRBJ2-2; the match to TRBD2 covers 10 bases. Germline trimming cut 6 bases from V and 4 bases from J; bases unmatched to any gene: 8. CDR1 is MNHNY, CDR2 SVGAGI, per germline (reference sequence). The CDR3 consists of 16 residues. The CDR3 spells CASRPSGRDGTGELFF. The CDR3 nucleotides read TGTGCCAGCAGACCGAGCGGGAGGGATGGCACCGGGGAGCTGTTTTTT.

The CDR3 DNA sequence: TGTGCCAGCACATTCAAGGCGGGAGTGCTAGATACGCAGTATTTT. Translated, it gives CASTFKAGVLDTQYF. The chain couples TRBV6-5 to TRBJ2-3; 7 bases are shared with TRBD2. The CDR3 spans 15 residues. The germline V gene has CDR1 MNHEY and CDR2 SVGAGI. Germline trimming cut 7 bases from V and 5 bases from J; bases unmatched to any gene: 12.

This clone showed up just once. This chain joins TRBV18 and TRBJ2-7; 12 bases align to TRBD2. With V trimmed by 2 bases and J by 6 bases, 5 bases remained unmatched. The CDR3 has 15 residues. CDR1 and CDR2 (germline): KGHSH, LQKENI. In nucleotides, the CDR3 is TGTGCCAGCTCACCAGGCCTAGCGGGGGGGTCCGAGCAGTACTTC. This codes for CASSPGLAGGSEQYF. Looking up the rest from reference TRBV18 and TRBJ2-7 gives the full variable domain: NAGVMQNPRHLVRRRGQEARLRCSPMKGHSHVYWYRQLPEEGLKFMVYLQKENIIDESGMPKERFSAEFPKEGPSILRIQQVVRGDSAAYFCASSPGLAGGSEQYFGPGTRLTVT.

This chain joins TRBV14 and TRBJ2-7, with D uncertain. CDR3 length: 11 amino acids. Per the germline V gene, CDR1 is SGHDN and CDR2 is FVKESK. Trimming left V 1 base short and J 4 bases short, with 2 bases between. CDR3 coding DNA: TGTGCCAGCAGCCAAGCTTACGAGCAGTACTTC. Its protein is CASSQAYEQYF. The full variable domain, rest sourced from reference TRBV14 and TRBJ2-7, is EAGVTQFPSHSVIEKGQTVTLRCDPISGHDNLYWYRRVMGKEIKFLLHFVKESKQDESGMPNNRFLAERTGGTYSTLKVQPAELEDSGVYFCASSQAYEQYFGPGTRLTVT.

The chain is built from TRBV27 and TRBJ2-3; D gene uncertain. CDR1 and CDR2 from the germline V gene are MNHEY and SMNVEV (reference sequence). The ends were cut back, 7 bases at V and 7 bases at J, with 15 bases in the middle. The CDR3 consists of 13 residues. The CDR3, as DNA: TGTGCCAGCATCAACGGTTCTAAACATACGCAGTATTTT. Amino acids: CASINGSKHTQYF.

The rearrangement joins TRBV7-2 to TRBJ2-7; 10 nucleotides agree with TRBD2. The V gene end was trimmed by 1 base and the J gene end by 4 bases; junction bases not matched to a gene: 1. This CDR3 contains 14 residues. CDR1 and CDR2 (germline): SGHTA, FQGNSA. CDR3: CASSLGAGGYEQYF. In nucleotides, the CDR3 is TGTGCCAGCAGCTTAGGAGCGGGAGGGTACGAGCAGTACTTC.

CDR3 bases: TGTGCCAGCAGTGAAGTTATAAGGGGAAGCACAGATACGCAGTATTTT. Translation gives CASSEVIRGSTDTQYF. The chain is built from TRBV6-1 and TRBJ2-3; tentative D call: TRBD1 (5 bases). The ends were cut back, 1 base at V and 0 bases at J, with 11 bases in the middle. There are 16 residues in the CDR3. Germline lookup yields CDR1 MNHNS and CDR2 SASEGT.

Here the CDR3 DNA reads TGTGCCAGCAGCTTAAGGGGACAGGGGTCTTCACCCCTCCACTTT. It translates to CASSLRGQGSSPLHF. The rearrangement links TRBV7-2 to TRBJ1-6; TRBD1 agrees at 10 bases. Unmatched junction bases numbered 4, after V lost 2 bases and J lost 9 bases. Germline values: CDR1 SGHTA, CDR2 FQGNSA. CDR3 length: 15 amino acids.